Following are 21 T cell receptor beta chains from one sample sequenced in a study of STAT5B mutations in CD4+ large granular lymphocyte leukemia. Sequencing was performed with immunoSEQ multiplex PCR; in TCRdb, only in-frame clones are kept and a portion is missing. In the table there are thousands of clones, approximately 80% of which are singletons. The sample taken for sequencing was PBMCs. The source is a woman aged 60-70 years with CD4+ T-cell large granular lymphocyte leukemia.

The V gene is TRBV5-6, the J gene TRBJ2-7; a possible D gene is TRBD2 (6 bases). Germline-derived CDR1 and CDR2 are SGHDT and YYEEEE. V lost 0 bases, J lost 7 bases, and 17 bases lay in between. The CDR3 has 15 residues. CDR3 sequence: CASSLVEGRNREQYF. CDR3 in DNA: TGTGCCAGCAGCTTGGTTGAGGGGAGGAACCGGGAGCAGTACTTC.

The chain links TRBV7-9 to TRBJ2-4; D is perhaps TRBD2 (6 bases). V was cut by 5 bases and J by 0 bases, with 11 bases left in between. The CDR3 spans 15 residues. Germline V lookup: CDR1 SEHNR, CDR2 FQNEAQ (reference sequence). DNA for the CDR3: TGTGCCAGCAGCCCAGCGGGTTTAGCCAAAAACATTCAGTACTTC. Its protein is CASSPAGLAKNIQYF. The entire variable domain, with the rest obtained from reference TRBV7-9 and TRBJ2-4, is as follows: DTGVSQNPRHKITKRGQNVTFRCDPISEHNRLYWYRQTLGQGPEFLTYFQNEAQLEKSRLLSDRFSAERPKGSFSTLEIQRTEQGDSAMYLCASSPAGLAKNIQYFGAGTRLSVL.

V usage is TRBV27 and J usage is TRBJ1-5; D is perhaps TRBD1 (6 bases). CDR3 length equals 15 residues. Germline CDR1 MNHEY, CDR2 SMNVEV (reference sequence). V was cut by 5 bases and J by 0 bases, with 11 bases left in between. This CDR3 reads CASSPDRSSNQPQHF. Written as DNA, the CDR3 is TGTGCCAGCAGTCCGGACAGAAGTAGCAATCAGCCCCAGCATTTT.

V is TRBV18 and J is TRBJ2-1, with 14 bases lining up with TRBD2. V lost 2 bases and J lost 7; bases outside the gene matches: 1. From germline, CDR1 is KGHSH and CDR2 LQKENI. CDR3 length equals 15 residues. This CDR3 is CASSPGTSGSNEQFF. Written as DNA, the CDR3 is TGTGCCAGCTCACCAGGGACTAGCGGGAGTAATGAGCAGTTCTTC.

The chain recombines TRBV30 with TRBJ1-1; D unresolved. The V gene lost 2 bases and the J gene lost 5 bases, with 12 bases spanning the gap. CDR1 is GTSNPN and CDR2 is SVGIG in the germline V gene (reference sequence). The CDR3 length is 13 residues. The CDR3 DNA reads TGTGCCTGGAGTTTACAGCCCGGGACTGAAGCTTTCTTT. Translated: CAWSLQPGTEAFF.

The chain joins TRBV7-9 to TRBJ2-7; 10 bases map to TRBD1. Germline values: CDR1 SEHNR, CDR2 FQNEAQ (reference sequence). The CDR3 has 13 amino acids. V shed 5 bases, J shed 6 bases, and the junction held 4 bases outside the gene matches. The CDR3 region is CASSTGTGVEQYF. The CDR3 DNA sequence: TGTGCCAGCAGCACCGGGACAGGGGTCGAGCAGTACTTC.

V is TRBV28 and J is TRBJ1-4; perhaps TRBD1 as D (6 bases). Germline assignment: CDR1 MDHEN and CDR2 SYDVKM. V gave up 2 bases and J gave up 8 bases, with 21 bases separating them. This CDR3 spans 17 amino acids. The CDR3 bases are TGTGCCAGCAGTTTAGCCGTGCACCGGGCAGGGGTCGAAAAACTGTTTTTT. Translated, it gives CASSLAVHRAGVEKLFF. The full variable domain, rest sourced from reference TRBV28 and TRBJ1-4, is DVKVTQSSRYLVKRTGEKVFLECVQDMDHENMFWYRQDPGLGLRLIYFSYDVKMKEKGDIPEGYSVSREKKERFSLILESASTNQTSMYLCASSLAVHRAGVEKLFFGSGTQLSVL.

The chain links TRBV2 to TRBJ1-2; tentative D call: TRBD1 (5 bases). The CDR3 has 15 residues. The germline V and J ends were trimmed by 6 bases and 4 bases, with 18 bases remaining between them. CDR1 is SNHLY and CDR2 is FYNNEI in the germline V gene. This CDR3 reads CASSLGQGAGYGYTF. The DNA of the CDR3 is TGTGCCAGCAGCCTAGGGCAGGGTGCCGGCTATGGCTACACCTTC.

The chain recombines TRBV4-1 with TRBJ2-1; 13 bases agree with TRBD2. The CDR3 covers 17 residues. Trimming cost V 1 base and J 0 bases; bases outside gene matches: 0. The germline V gene has CDR1 MGHRA and CDR2 YSYEKL. As DNA, the CDR3 is TGCGCCAGCAGCCAAGGGACTAGCGGGAGCTCCTACAATGAGCAGTTCTTC. Protein: CASSQGTSGSSYNEQFF.

This chain links TRBV19 with TRBJ2-3; TRBD2 aligns across 14 bases. Germline loops: CDR1 LNHDA, CDR2 SQIVND (reference sequence). CDR3 length: 17 amino acids. V shed 4 bases, J shed 6 bases, and the junction held 9 bases outside the gene matches. The CDR3: CASSNPGLAGAPDTQYF. The CDR3 nucleotides are TGTGCCAGTAGTAACCCGGGACTAGCGGGAGCTCCGGATACGCAGTATTTT.

This clone was counted only a few times. The rearrangement joins TRBV27 to TRBJ2-1; a weak D match, TRBD2 (6 bases). CDR3 size: 12 residues. Trimming took off 6 bases at V and 10 bases at J, with 13 bases between the two ends. The germline V gene has CDR1 MNHEY and CDR2 SMNVEV (reference sequence). CDR3 amino acids: CASSLTSREQFF. The CDR3 nucleotides are TGTGCCAGCAGCCTTACTAGCAGGGAGCAGTTCTTC.

J is TRBJ2-2 and V is TRBV11-2; 7 bases are shared with TRBD2. The CDR3 loop spans 14 amino acids. Germline-derived CDR1 and CDR2 are SGHAT and FQNNGV. V shed 8 bases, J shed 0 bases, and the junction held 3 bases outside the gene matches. The CDR3 DNA is TGTGCCAGCGGGGGGGACTCGAACACCGGGGAGCTGTTTTTT. Amino acid sequence: CASGGDSNTGELFF.

The chain employs TRBV7-7 and TRBJ1-1; 7 positions agree with TRBD1. V lost 8 bases and J lost 4; bases outside the gene matches: 7. Per the germline V gene, CDR1 is SSHAT and CDR2 is FNYEAQ (reference sequence). The CDR3 totals 13 residues. Here the CDR3 reads CASSQGTSTEAFF. DNA of the CDR3: TGTGCCAGCTCACAGGGGACGAGCACTGAAGCTTTCTTT. The variable domain in full, with the rest retrieved from reference TRBV7-7 and TRBJ1-1, is GAGVSQSPRYKVTKRGQDVTLRCDPISSHATLYWYQQALGQGPEFLTYFNYEAQPDKSGLPSDRFSAERPEGSISTLTIQRTEQRDSAMYRCASSQGTSTEAFFGQGTRLTVV.

The DNA of the CDR3 is TGTGCCAGCTCACCATCCAGGGACACTGAAGCTTTCTTT. Translation: CASSPSRDTEAFF. The chain combines TRBV18 with TRBJ1-1; D is perhaps TRBD1 (5 bases). The CDR3 loop spans 13 amino acids. V lost 2 bases and J lost 3, with 7 bases in between. Germline V gene sequence: CDR1 KGHSH, CDR2 LQKENI.

V and J are TRBV19 and TRBJ2-7, with 10 bases aligning to TRBD1. This CDR3 has 14 amino acids. Germline V gives CDR1 LNHDA, CDR2 SQIVND (reference sequence). The V and J ends lost 4 bases and 3 bases, in that order; junction bases with no gene match: 3. The CDR3 loop is CASSTTGGIYEQYF. As DNA, the CDR3 is TGTGCCAGTAGTACGACAGGGGGCATCTACGAGCAGTACTTC.

This clone has only one observation. The gene calls are TRBV5-8 and TRBJ1-2; D is unclear. Trimming cost V 0 bases and J 4 bases, with 10 bases left between them. This CDR3 spans 14 amino acids. Germline values: CDR1 SGHTS, CDR2 YDEGEE. CDR3 DNA: TGTGCCAGCAGCTTGGATGGTGACCCCTATGGCTACACCTTC. It specifies CASSLDGDPYGYTF.

The CDR3 protein is CASSYRDFNQPQHF. CDR3 DNA sequence: TGTGCCAGCAGCTACAGGGATTTCAATCAGCCCCAGCATTTT. The J gene is TRBJ1-5, the V gene TRBV7-2, with D maybe TRBD1 (6 bases). The V gene lost 4 bases and the J gene lost 3 bases, with 10 bases spanning the gap. Germline CDR1 SGHTA, CDR2 FQGNSA. The CDR3 sequence is 14 residues long.

The rearrangement links TRBV5-1 to TRBJ2-7; TRBD2 might be the D (6 bases). V was shortened by 4 bases and J by 5 bases, with 16 bases between the two germline ends. CDR1 and CDR2 (germline): SGHRS, YFSETQ. This CDR3 has 14 amino acids. The CDR3 loop is CASSPGLEIDEQYF. The CDR3 nucleotides are TGCGCCAGCAGCCCGGGACTGGAAATCGACGAGCAGTACTTC. Drawing the rest from reference TRBV5-1 and TRBJ2-7, the complete variable domain is KAGVTQTPRYLIKTRGQQVTLSCSPISGHRSVSWYQQTPGQGLQFLFEYFSETQRNKGNFPGRFSGRQFSNSRSEMNVSTLELGDSALYLCASSPGLEIDEQYFGPGTRLTVT.

This sequence joins TRBV5-1 and TRBJ2-7; D remains unclear. Germline V gene data show CDR1 as SGHRS and CDR2 as YFSETQ. Trimming pared 0 bases from V and 4 bases from J, leaving 8 bases between. CDR3 length: 13 residues. The CDR3 protein is CASSLGSGYEQYF. CDR3 nucleotide sequence: TGCGCCAGCAGCTTGGGGAGTGGATACGAGCAGTACTTC.

The chain recombines TRBV7-2 with TRBJ2-3, with 10 bases aligning to TRBD2. V was pared by 6 bases and J by 6 bases, with 9 bases of the junction left unmatched. Germline CDR1 is SGHTA and CDR2 is FQGNSA. The CDR3 spans 15 residues. The CDR3 bases are TGTGCCAGCAGTTGGGGTAGCGGGAGGTCTGATACGCAGTATTTT. It translates to CASSWGSGRSDTQYF.

Written as DNA, the CDR3 is TGTGCCAGCATCCAGCGGGACGGAGCCTACGAGCAGTACTTC. Translating it yields CASIQRDGAYEQYF. The rearrangement joins TRBV6-6 to TRBJ2-7, with 7 nucleotides matching TRBD2. The CDR3 is made up of 14 amino acids. V shed 7 bases, J shed 2 bases, and the junction held 8 bases outside the gene matches. Per the germline V gene, CDR1 is MNHNY and CDR2 is SVGAGI (reference sequence).